The clone carrying this TCR beta chain occurred many times. Its cognate antigen is unknown. The germline CDR1 and CDR2 sequences are SGHRS and YFSETQ. There are 13 residues in the CDR3. V lost 2 bases, J lost 2 bases, and 8 bases lay in between. It was patients with CD8+CD57+ cell expansion by flow cytometry who were chosen for sequencing. This entry belongs to a study of CD8+CD57+ T cells in acquired aplastic anemia. Study background: The mean DNA yield obtained from sorted CD4+ and CD8+ cells came to 3.2 ug. Study results and caveats: Patients showed no significant difference from controls in CD8+ Simpson's diversity. Nearly 30 was the count of CD8+ CDR3 sequences that patients shared with controls.

Both TCR beta VDJ combination and CDR3 sequence profiling were carried out. Genomic DNA was the template for this profiling. TCRdb used MiXCR to reprocess the reads, holding one entry per CDR3 protein. The sample contains around 170,000 distinct CDR3 sequences, 40% to 55% of which appear only once. Sequenced input: sorted CD4+, CD8+, or CD8+CD57+ T cells (not recorded which) from PBMCs. V usage is TRBV5-1 and J usage is TRBJ2-7; TRBD2 is a possible D gene (5 bases). This receptor was obtained from a human donor with aplastic anemia. The CDR3 sequence is CASSFTGTYEQYF. The CDR3 DNA is TGCGCCAGCAGCTTTACCGGGACCTACGAGCAGTACTTC.